This is a list of T cell receptor beta chains from one sample in a study of low-dose radiotherapy and immunotherapy resistance in tumors. From the reads, TCRdb called clonotypes with MiXCR, one entry per CDR3 protein. This table holds tens of thousands of distinct CDR3 sequences, around 17% found once. This sample comprised PBMCs, obtained before treatment. Source of these receptors: a male donor with prostate cancer. CDR3s include the opening cysteine and the closing phenylalanine or tryptophan. The D gene is left open where the match is weak. Clone size appears in some rows only: once, few, many, or a class for an expanded clone.

J gene: TRBJ1-5
clone size: many
V gene: TRBV7-6
D gene: .
CDR3 length: 12
CDR3 DNA: TGTGCCAGCGGAGCCCTGGGAAGTGCCCAGCATTTT
CDR3 protein: CASGALGSAQHF

J gene: TRBJ2-3
clone size: many
V gene: TRBV19
D gene: TRBD1
CDR3 length: 18
CDR3 DNA: TGTGCCAGTAGTAGAACAGGGGGCGGTCTAGCGGGCACAGATACGCAGTATTTT
CDR3 protein: CASSRTGGGLAGTDTQYF

J gene: TRBJ2-1
clone size: many
V gene: TRBV6-6
D gene: TRBD2
CDR3 length: 15
CDR3 DNA: TGTGCCAGCAGTTTGACTAGCGGGGGGCGGGGTGAGCAGTTCTTC
CDR3 protein: CASSLTSGGRGEQFF

J gene: TRBJ1-5
clone size: many
V gene: TRBV4-2
D gene: TRBD1
CDR3 length: 16
CDR3 DNA: TGTGCCAGCAGCCGCCGGGACAGCAATAGCAATCAGCCCCAGCATTTT
CDR3 protein: CASSRRDSNSNQPQHF

J gene: TRBJ2-3
clone size: many
V gene: TRBV29-1
D gene: .
CDR3 length: 13
CDR3 DNA: TGCAGCGTTGAGGGGCAGGCGACAGATACGCAGTATTTT
CDR3 protein: CSVEGQATDTQYF

J gene: TRBJ1-1
clone size: many
V gene: TRBV12-3/TRBV12-4
D gene: TRBD1
CDR3 length: 16
CDR3 DNA: TGTGCCAGCAGTTTTCACCAGGCGGACAGGGCCACTGAAGCTTTCTTT
CDR3 protein: CASSFHQADRATEAFF

J gene: TRBJ2-5
clone size: many
V gene: TRBV7-9
D gene: .
CDR3 length: 17
CDR3 DNA: TGTGCCAGCAGTTCCCCGGGACAGCCCCCGGAGGGAGAGACCCAGTACTTC
CDR3 protein: CASSSPGQPPEGETQYF

J gene: TRBJ2-7
clone size: many
V gene: TRBV20-1
D gene: TRBD1
CDR3 length: 15
CDR3 DNA: TGCAGTGCTAGAGAGAACAGGGGAAGCTCCTACGAGCAGTACTTC
CDR3 protein: CSARENRGSSYEQYF

J gene: TRBJ2-3
clone size: many
V gene: TRBV10-1
D gene: .
CDR3 length: 12
CDR3 DNA: TGCGCCAGCAGTGGAGACACAGATACGCAGTATTTT
CDR3 protein: CASSGDTDTQYF

J gene: TRBJ2-2
clone size: many
V gene: TRBV15
D gene: TRBD1
CDR3 length: 15
CDR3 DNA: TGTGCCACCAGACCGGACAGGGAAGACACCGGGGAGCTGTTTTTT
CDR3 protein: CATRPDREDTGELFF

J gene: TRBJ1-4
clone size: .
V gene: TRBV2
D gene: TRBD1
CDR3 length: 13
CDR3 DNA: TGTGCCAGCAGGCCCGGACAGGTCGGGAAACTGTTTTTT
CDR3 protein: CASRPGQVGKLFF

J gene: TRBJ2-7
clone size: many
V gene: TRBV12-3/TRBV12-4
D gene: TRBD1
CDR3 length: 14
CDR3 DNA: TGTGCCAGCAGTTTTTGGGACAGGGGCTACGAGCAGTACTTC
CDR3 protein: CASSFWDRGYEQYF

J gene: TRBJ1-2
clone size: few
V gene: TRBV19
D gene: TRBD1
CDR3 length: 13
CDR3 DNA: TGTGCCAGTAGTGTACAGGGGAACTATGGCTACACCTTC
CDR3 protein: CASSVQGNYGYTF

J gene: TRBJ2-2
clone size: .
V gene: TRBV13
D gene: .
CDR3 length: 23
CDR3 DNA: .
CDR3 protein: CATSGTMGGTANTGELFFFFFFF

J gene: TRBJ2-1
clone size: many
V gene: TRBV30
D gene: TRBD2
CDR3 length: 16
CDR3 DNA: TGTGCCTGGAGTTTAAATAGCGGGGGGGCCGGCAATGAGCAGTTCTTC
CDR3 protein: CAWSLNSGGAGNEQFF

J gene: TRBJ2-5
clone size: many
V gene: TRBV6-5
D gene: .
CDR3 length: 14
CDR3 DNA: TGTGCCAGCAGCCCCAGAGGGGGTGGGGAGACCCAGTACTTC
CDR3 protein: CASSPRGGGETQYF

J gene: TRBJ2-7
clone size: many
V gene: TRBV2
D gene: .
CDR3 length: 15
CDR3 DNA: TGTGCCAGCAGTCCCCCGAGTGACTTCAACTACGAGCAGTACTTC
CDR3 protein: CASSPPSDFNYEQYF

J gene: TRBJ2-2
clone size: many
V gene: TRBV7-2
D gene: .
CDR3 length: 12
CDR3 DNA: TGTGCCAGCAGCTTTGGCATCGGGGAGCTGTTTTTT
CDR3 protein: CASSFGIGELFF

J gene: TRBJ1-2
clone size: many
V gene: TRBV5-1
D gene: .
CDR3 length: 16
CDR3 DNA: TGCGCCAGCAGCTTGGGTAGTGGTCAGCCCATCTATGGCTACACCTTC
CDR3 protein: CASSLGSGQPIYGYTF

J gene: TRBJ1-6
clone size: many
V gene: TRBV20-1
D gene: .
CDR3 length: 14
CDR3 DNA: TGCAGTGCTGGGGGGAGCTCCTATAATTCACCCCTCCACTTT
CDR3 protein: CSAGGSSYNSPLHF

J gene: TRBJ2-2
clone size: many
V gene: TRBV5-4
D gene: TRBD2
CDR3 length: 17
CDR3 DNA: TGTGCCAGCAGCTTGAATCGACTAGCGGGAGAGACCGGGGAGCTGTTTTTT
CDR3 protein: CASSLNRLAGETGELFF

J gene: TRBJ2-1
clone size: many
V gene: TRBV12-3/TRBV12-4
D gene: .
CDR3 length: 15
CDR3 DNA: TGTGCCAGCAGTTTAGGCGGGACTTCCAACAATGAGCAGTTCTTC
CDR3 protein: CASSLGGTSNNEQFF

J gene: TRBJ2-5
clone size: many
V gene: TRBV11-2
D gene: .
CDR3 length: 15
CDR3 DNA: TGTGCCAGCAGCTTACGGGGGCCCTTGACTGAGACCCAGTACTTC
CDR3 protein: CASSLRGPLTETQYF

J gene: TRBJ1-2
clone size: many
V gene: TRBV6-5
D gene: .
CDR3 length: 15
CDR3 DNA: TGTGCCAGCAGTTACGGGTCGTCAACTAACTATGGCTACACCTTC
CDR3 protein: CASSYGSSTNYGYTF

J gene: TRBJ1-2
clone size: many
V gene: TRBV5-5
D gene: .
CDR3 length: 16
CDR3 DNA: TGTGCCAGCAGCTGGGGGGAGGGTGTTGGAGACTATGGCTACACCTTC
CDR3 protein: CASSWGEGVGDYGYTF

J gene: TRBJ2-5
clone size: many
V gene: TRBV15
D gene: TRBD2
CDR3 length: 15
CDR3 DNA: TGTGCCACCACCCGGAGCGGGGGGCAACAAGAGACCCAGTACTTC
CDR3 protein: CATTRSGGQQETQYF

J gene: TRBJ2-5
clone size: many
V gene: TRBV10-3
D gene: TRBD2
CDR3 length: 14
CDR3 DNA: TGTGCCATCAGTGTCAGCGGGGGGGAAGAGACCCAGTACTTC
CDR3 protein: CAISVSGGEETQYF

J gene: TRBJ2-1
clone size: many
V gene: TRBV5-3
D gene: TRBD2
CDR3 length: 15
CDR3 DNA: TGTGCCAGCAGCTTGGGGCGGGGGGGCCAGAATGAGCAGTTCTTC
CDR3 protein: CASSLGRGGQNEQFF

J gene: TRBJ2-7
clone size: many
V gene: TRBV29-1
D gene: .
CDR3 length: 13
CDR3 DNA: TGCAGCGTTGTGGGGTATTTGGGCTACGAGCAGTACTTC
CDR3 protein: CSVVGYLGYEQYF

J gene: TRBJ2-1
clone size: .
V gene: TRBV7-2
D gene: TRBD2
CDR3 length: 15
CDR3 DNA: TGTGCCAGCAGCCTTCGGACTAGCGGGGACAATGAGCAGTTCTTC
CDR3 protein: CASSLRTSGDNEQFF

J gene: TRBJ1-6
clone size: many
V gene: TRBV2
D gene: .
CDR3 length: 14
CDR3 DNA: TGTGCCAGCACCCAAGGTATAGCGAATTCACCCCTCCACTTT
CDR3 protein: CASTQGIANSPLHF

J gene: TRBJ1-6
clone size: .
V gene: TRBV3-1
D gene: .
CDR3 length: 15
CDR3 DNA: TGTGCCAGCAGCCTGGGGGGGTTAGGTAATTCACCCCTCCACTTT
CDR3 protein: CASSLGGLGNSPLHF

J gene: TRBJ1-3
clone size: many
V gene: TRBV20-1
D gene: .
CDR3 length: 12
CDR3 DNA: TGCAGTGCTAAGGGGCCCGGAAACACCATATATTTT
CDR3 protein: CSAKGPGNTIYF

J gene: TRBJ2-2
clone size: many
V gene: TRBV7-7
D gene: .
CDR3 length: 13
CDR3 DNA: TGTGCTAGCAGCTTAGAGGCGACCGGGGAGCTGTTTTTT
CDR3 protein: CASSLEATGELFF

J gene: TRBJ2-7
clone size: few
V gene: TRBV4-2
D gene: TRBD1
CDR3 length: 14
CDR3 DNA: TGTGCCAGCAGGCAGGACAGGGGAACCTACGAGCAGTACTTC
CDR3 protein: CASRQDRGTYEQYF

J gene: TRBJ2-2
clone size: many
V gene: TRBV3-1
D gene: .
CDR3 length: 16
CDR3 DNA: TGTGCCAGCAGCCTCAAAAACCACGGGGTGTTGGGGGAGCTGTTTTTT
CDR3 protein: CASSLKNHGVLGELFF

J gene: TRBJ2-1
clone size: medium-sized
V gene: TRBV5-6
D gene: .
CDR3 length: 12
CDR3 DNA: TGTGCCAGCAGCCCGCCGACAGGTGAGCAGTTCTTC
CDR3 protein: CASSPPTGEQFF

J gene: TRBJ2-7
clone size: .
V gene: TRBV21-1
D gene: .
CDR3 length: 15
CDR3 DNA: TGTGCCAGCAGCAGGTCTAGTAAGAACACGAGCGGACAGTACTTC
CDR3 protein: CASSRSSKNTSGQYF

J gene: TRBJ1-2
clone size: many
V gene: TRBV27
D gene: TRBD1
CDR3 length: 15
CDR3 DNA: TGTGCCAGCAGCCTCACCCCAGGGGGCGGCTATGGCTACACCTTC
CDR3 protein: CASSLTPGGGYGYTF

J gene: TRBJ2-1
clone size: many
V gene: TRBV3-1
D gene: .
CDR3 length: 13
CDR3 DNA: TGTGCCAGCAGCCAAGATCGGATAGCCGGGTTACTCTTC
CDR3 protein: CASSQDRIAGLLF

J gene: TRBJ2-6
clone size: many
V gene: TRBV15
D gene: .
CDR3 length: 19
CDR3 DNA: TGTGCCACCAGCAGAGGCAGAGACCTGACAGTGACTGGGGCCAACGTCCTGACTTTC
CDR3 protein: CATSRGRDLTVTGANVLTF

J gene: TRBJ1-1
clone size: many
V gene: TRBV4-1
D gene: .
CDR3 length: 14
CDR3 DNA: TGTGCCAGCAGCTTAGACAGGCTGAACACTGAAGCTTTCTTT
CDR3 protein: CASSLDRLNTEAFF

J gene: TRBJ1-1
clone size: many
V gene: TRBV30
D gene: .
CDR3 length: 14
CDR3 DNA: TGTGCCTGGAGAATTAGGGCAAGTAGGTCTGAAGCTTTCTTT
CDR3 protein: CAWRIRASRSEAFF

J gene: TRBJ1-2
clone size: many
V gene: TRBV5-8
D gene: .
CDR3 length: 14
CDR3 DNA: TGTGCCAGCAGCCCGGGACGTTTGAACTATGGCTACACCTTC
CDR3 protein: CASSPGRLNYGYTF

J gene: TRBJ2-3
clone size: many
V gene: TRBV20-1
D gene: TRBD1
CDR3 length: 13
CDR3 DNA: TGCAGTGCTGGACAGGGGACAGGAGATACGCAGTATTTT
CDR3 protein: CSAGQGTGDTQYF

J gene: TRBJ2-7
clone size: many
V gene: TRBV7-8
D gene: TRBD2
CDR3 length: 13
CDR3 DNA: TGTGCCAGCAACTTGTCTGCGGGGGGCCCCTCAGCGTTC
CDR3 protein: CASNLSAGGPSAF

J gene: TRBJ2-3
clone size: many
V gene: TRBV6-6
D gene: TRBD2
CDR3 length: 15
CDR3 DNA: TGTGCCAGCATCAACCTAGCGGGCGGCACAGATACGCAGTATTTT
CDR3 protein: CASINLAGGTDTQYF

J gene: TRBJ2-3
clone size: many
V gene: TRBV3-1
D gene: .
CDR3 length: 13
CDR3 DNA: TGTGCCAGCAGCCAAGAAGGGGCAGATACGCAGTATTTT
CDR3 protein: CASSQEGADTQYF

J gene: TRBJ2-1
clone size: many
V gene: TRBV7-9
D gene: .
CDR3 length: 14
CDR3 DNA: TGTGCCAGCAGCTTAGTCCTGGGGGGTGGTGAGCAGTTCTTC
CDR3 protein: CASSLVLGGGEQFF

J gene: TRBJ1-1
clone size: many
V gene: TRBV12-3/TRBV12-4
D gene: .
CDR3 length: 14
CDR3 DNA: TGTGCCAGCAGTTTAGTACTTTCGGAACCCGAAGCTTTCTTT
CDR3 protein: CASSLVLSEPEAFF

J gene: TRBJ1-6
clone size: .
V gene: TRBV21-1
D gene: .
CDR3 length: 14
CDR3 DNA: TGTGCCAGCAGCCGTCGGACCTTGGGTTCACCCCTCCACTTT
CDR3 protein: CASSRRTLGSPLHF

J gene: TRBJ2-7
clone size: many
V gene: TRBV13
D gene: .
CDR3 length: 19
CDR3 DNA: TGTGCCAGCAGCTTAGAGGGATCTAGAGCGGCTGACAGCTCCTACGAGCAGTACTTC
CDR3 protein: CASSLEGSRAADSSYEQYF

J gene: TRBJ1-2
clone size: .
V gene: TRBV5-5
D gene: TRBD1
CDR3 length: 14
CDR3 DNA: TGTGCCAGCACCCAGGGGGCAGTGACCTATGGCTACACCTTC
CDR3 protein: CASTQGAVTYGYTF

J gene: TRBJ2-1
clone size: many
V gene: TRBV5-1
D gene: TRBD2
CDR3 length: 15
CDR3 DNA: TGCGCCAGCAGCTCTACTAGCGGGGCCTACAATGAGCAGTTCTTC
CDR3 protein: CASSSTSGAYNEQFF